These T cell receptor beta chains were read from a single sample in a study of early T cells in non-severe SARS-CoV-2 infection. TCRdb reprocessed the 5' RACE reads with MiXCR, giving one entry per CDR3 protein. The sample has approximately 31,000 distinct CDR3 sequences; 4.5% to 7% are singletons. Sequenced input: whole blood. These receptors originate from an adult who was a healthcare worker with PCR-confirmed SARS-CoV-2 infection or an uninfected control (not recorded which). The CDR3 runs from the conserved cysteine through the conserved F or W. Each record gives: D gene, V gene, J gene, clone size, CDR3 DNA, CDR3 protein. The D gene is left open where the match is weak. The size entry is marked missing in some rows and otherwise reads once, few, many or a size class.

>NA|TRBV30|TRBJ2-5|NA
TGTGCCTTTACAGGGCTTGAGACCCAGTACTTC
CAFTGLETQYF
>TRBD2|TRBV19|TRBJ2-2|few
TGTGCCAGTAGTGGGACTAGCGGGAGAGGCACCGGGGAGCTGTTTTTT
CASSGTSGRGTGELFF
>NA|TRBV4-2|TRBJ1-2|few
TGTGCCAGCAGCCCCTCCGCCCGGGGGGATGGCTACACCTTC
CASSPSARGDGYTF
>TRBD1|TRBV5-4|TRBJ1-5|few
TGTGCCAGCAGCCCGGAGGGGGCCCGGTGTCGCAATCAGCCCCAGCATTTT
CASSPEGARCRNQPQHF
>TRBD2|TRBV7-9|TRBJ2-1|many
TGTGCCAGCACCCCGGGGGGGGCCCGTATGGATGAGCAGTTCTTC
CASTPGGARMDEQFF
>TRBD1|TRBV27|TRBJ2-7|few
TGTGCCAGCAGTTTATCGGGGACAGGAGTATCCTACGAGCAGTACTTC
CASSLSGTGVSYEQYF
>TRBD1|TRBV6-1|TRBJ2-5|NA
TGTGCCAGCAGTTGGGGACAGGGCCAAGAGACCCAGTACTTC
CASSWGQGQETQYF
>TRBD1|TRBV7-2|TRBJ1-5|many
TGTGCCAGCAGCCCGGACAGGGGAAATCAGCCCCAGCATTTT
CASSPDRGNQPQHF
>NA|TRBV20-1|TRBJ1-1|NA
TGCAGTGCTAGGCGTCGGGCAGGGGCGTTGAATTTCAATCTCAACACTGAAGCTTTCTTT
CSARRRAGALNFNLNTEAFF
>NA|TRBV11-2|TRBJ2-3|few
TGTGCCAGCAGCACTCGTCTAAGTTCCACAGATACGCAGTATTTT
CASSTRLSSTDTQYF
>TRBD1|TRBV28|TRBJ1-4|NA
TGTGCCAGCAGTTCGGGACTACAGGGGGCGTACGAAAAACTGTTTTTT
CASSSGLQGAYEKLFF
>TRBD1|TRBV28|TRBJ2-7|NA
TGTGCCAGCAGCCCACTCGGGACAGGGCAAGGGGAGCAGTACTTC
CASSPLGTGQGEQYF
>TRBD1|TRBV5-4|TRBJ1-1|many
TGTGCCAGCAGCACCGGACAGGGGAGAACTGAAGCTTTCTTT
CASSTGQGRTEAFF
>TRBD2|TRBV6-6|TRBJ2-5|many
TGTGCCAGCAGTTCTTCACCGGGACTAGCGAAGGAGACCCAGTACTTC
CASSSSPGLAKETQYF
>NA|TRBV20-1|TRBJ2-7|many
TGCAGTGCTAGACGGTCCCATTACGAGCAGTACTTC
CSARRSHYEQYF
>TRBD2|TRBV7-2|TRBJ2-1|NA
TGTGCCAGCTATAGCGGGAGCTATGAGCAGTTCTTC
CASYSGSYEQFF
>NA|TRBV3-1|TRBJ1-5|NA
TGTGCCAGCAGCCAAACCGTTGGGACGGGCCATCAGCCCCAGCATTTT
CASSQTVGTGHQPQHF
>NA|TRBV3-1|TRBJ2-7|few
TGTGCCAGCAGCCCCCTAGCGAGAGTCTACGAGCAGTACTTC
CASSPLARVYEQYF
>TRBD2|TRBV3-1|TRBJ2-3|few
TGTGCCAGCAGCCAGGGACTAGCTAGTACCGATACGCAGTATTTT
CASSQGLASTDTQYF
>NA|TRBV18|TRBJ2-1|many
TGTGCCAGCTCACCACCGGGTAGCGTTCACAATGAGCAGTTCTTC
CASSPPGSVHNEQFF
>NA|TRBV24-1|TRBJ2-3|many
TGTGCCACCAGTGGCGGTGACTCCCGGACCAGAACAGATACGCAGTATTTT
CATSGGDSRTRTDTQYF
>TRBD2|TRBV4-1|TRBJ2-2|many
TGCGCCAGCAGCCAAGAGACGGGACTAGCGGGAAAGAACACCGGGGAGCTGTTTTTT
CASSQETGLAGKNTGELFF
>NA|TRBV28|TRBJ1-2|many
TGTGCCAGCAGTTTAGGCAGGGACTATGGCTACACCTTC
CASSLGRDYGYTF
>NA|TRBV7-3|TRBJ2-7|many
TGTGCCAGCAGCTCCGGGAACCACTACGAGCAGTACTTC
CASSSGNHYEQYF
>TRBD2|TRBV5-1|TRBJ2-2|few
TGCGCCAGCAGCCCCCCTCGGGGGGACACCGGGGAGCTGTTTTTT
CASSPPRGDTGELFF
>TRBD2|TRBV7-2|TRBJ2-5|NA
TGTGCCAGCAGCCCAAACCTAGCGGGAGGAGGGGAGACCCAGTACTTC
CASSPNLAGGGETQYF
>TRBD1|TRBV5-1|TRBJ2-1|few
TGCGCCAGCAGCAACGGACAGGGTAATGAGCAGTTCTTC
CASSNGQGNEQFF
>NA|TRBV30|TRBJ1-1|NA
TGTGCCTGGAATGACGCGAACACTGAAGCTTTCTTT
CAWNDANTEAFF
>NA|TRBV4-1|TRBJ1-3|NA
TGCGCCAGCAGCCAAGATGACAAGGCTGGAAACACCATATATTTT
CASSQDDKAGNTIYF
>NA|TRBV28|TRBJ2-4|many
TGTGCCAGCACGGGCCCGCTTTCGCGAAACATTCAGTACTTC
CASTGPLSRNIQYF
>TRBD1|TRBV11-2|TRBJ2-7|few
TGTGCCAGCAGCTTAGGTCCGGGACAGGGCGGGTACGAGCAGTACTTC
CASSLGPGQGGYEQYF
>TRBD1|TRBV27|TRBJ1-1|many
TGTGCCAGCAGTTTAGGGCAGGGGGCTTCCACCACTGAAGCTTTCTTT
CASSLGQGASTTEAFF
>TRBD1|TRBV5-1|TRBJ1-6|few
TGCGCCAGCAGCTTGGAGGGGACAGGCTCGTCACCCCTCCACTTT
CASSLEGTGSSPLHF
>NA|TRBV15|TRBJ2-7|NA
TGTGCCACCAGCAGAGATAGGGCGACCTACGAGCAGTACTTC
CATSRDRATYEQYF
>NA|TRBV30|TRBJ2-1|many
TGTGCCTGGAGTGCCATGGGGGTTCGTAGTAGCGAAAATGAGCAGTTCTTC
CAWSAMGVRSSENEQFF
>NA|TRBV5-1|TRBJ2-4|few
TGCGCCAGCAGCTTGGCCGACGGAAAAAACATTCAGTACTTC
CASSLADGKNIQYF
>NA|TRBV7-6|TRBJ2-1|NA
TGTGCCAGCAGCTTAAGACTCAACTACAATGAGCAGTTCTTC
CASSLRLNYNEQFF
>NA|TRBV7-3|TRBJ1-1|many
TGTGCCAGCAGCTTATGGGGCAGAACTGAAGCTTTCTTT
CASSLWGRTEAFF
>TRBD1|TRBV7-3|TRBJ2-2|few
TGTGCCAGCAGCTTAACGGGACAGCCGGGCACCGGGGAGCTGTTTTTT
CASSLTGQPGTGELFF
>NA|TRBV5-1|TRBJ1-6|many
TGCGCCAGCAGCTGGACAGAGGGGAGGAGTTCACCCCTCCACTTT
CASSWTEGRSSPLHF
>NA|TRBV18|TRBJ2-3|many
TGTGCCAGCTCACCACAGGGCACAGATACGCAGTATTTT
CASSPQGTDTQYF
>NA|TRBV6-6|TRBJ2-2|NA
TGTGCCAGCATCCCTGGGGGGGCTGACACCGGGGAGCTGTTTTTT
CASIPGGADTGELFF